This TCR beta chain was captured by sequencing in a study of T-cell memory formation after mild COVID-19. This CDR3 is 14 amino acids long. Germline CDR1 MNHEY, CDR2 SVGAGI. The V segment lost 6 bases and the J segment 3 bases; nucleotides outside the gene matches: 6. The sample holds a few counts of this clonotype. Sample barcodes and UMIs were carried by the TCR alpha and TCR beta cDNA libraries that 5'RACE generated with constant-segment primers. One entry per CDR3 protein results from TCRdb running MiXCR on the 5' RACE reads. Of 450,000 to 650,000 distinct CDR3 sequences in the sample, roughly 18% were seen once.

The chain has TRBV6-5 and TRBJ2-7; 9 bases are a match to TRBD2. The receptor's source is an adult woman who had mild COVID-19 (a few samples of this study predate the infection). Cell type and time point are not known. Sample: PBMCs or a T cell subset sorted from them (not recorded which). The CDR3 reads CASRRGGLDYEQYF. In DNA form, the CDR3 reads TGTGCCAGCAGGCGGGGGGGCCTGGACTACGAGCAGTACTTC.